Reported below is one T cell receptor (beta chain). As originally analysed: Estimated nucleated cell counts came from reference gene primer amplification. Generated by immunoSEQ multiplex PCR, the TCRdb table keeps only in-frame clones and is missing some. V and J calls and clone size follow that table, whereas D and trimming were derived from the DNA. The data hold 310,000 or so clones, with over 80% observed a single time. The germline CDR1 and CDR2 sequences are SGDLS and YYNGEE. The ends lost 0 bases at V and 4 bases at J; junction bases unmatched: 6. CDR3 size: 17 residues. These data originate in a study of blood T cell repertoires in COVID-19. Background on the study: Whether acute or convalescent, the COVID-19 samples came from the United States, Italy and Spain. In each case, the material was cDNA or gDNA derived from T cells, B-cell-depleted T cells, or PBMCs.

This TCR came from a man aged 25-40 years with COVID-19, enrolled during active disease. V usage is TRBV9 and J usage is TRBJ2-3; 12 bases map to TRBD2. What was sequenced was peripheral blood. CDR3 residues: CASSVAQLAGGADTQYF. CDR3 DNA: TGTGCCAGCAGCGTAGCCCAGCTAGCGGGAGGGGCAGATACGCAGTATTTT.